This TCR beta chain appears in the sequencing data of a study of T cells after yellow fever vaccination. This clonotype was observed a handful of times. Its antigen is currently unknown. This CDR3 spans 14 amino acids. CDR1 and CDR2 (germline): SGHTA, FQGTGA. V lost 5 bases to trimming and J lost 6 bases; unmatched junction nucleotides: 7. Study observations and caveats: Relatively few clonotypes were ones that appeared in both CD4 and CD8 compartments. FACS-sorted repertoires could contain abundant clonotypes contaminating from the bulk population.

TCRdb reprocessed the 5' RACE reads with MiXCR, giving one entry per CDR3 protein. The sample holds more than 450,000 distinct CDR3 sequences, 20% to 25% seen once. The sample in question was PBMCs, obtained roughly 20 days after the first yellow fever vaccination. The V call is TRBV7-3, the J call TRBJ1-1; 9 nucleotides match TRBD1. This clonotype was sampled from a man between 18 and 35 years old who received the YFV17D yellow fever vaccine. CDR3 nucleotide sequence: TGTGCCAGCAGCCAAACAGGGGGCTTCGCTGAAGCTTTCTTT. As protein: CASSQTGGFAEAFF.